These 4 T cell receptor beta chains were all obtained from the same sample, sequenced in a study of blood T cell repertoires in COVID-19. Generated by immunoSEQ multiplex PCR, the TCRdb table keeps only in-frame clones and is missing some. The sample lists roughly 220,000 clones; around 81% were seen once. Material for sequencing was peripheral blood. These receptors all stem from a woman older than 75 with COVID-19, enrolled during active disease.

The chain carries TRBV19 and TRBJ1-1; the D gene is possibly TRBD1 (6 bases). V dropped 5 bases and J dropped 2 bases, with 12 bases sitting between them. CDR1 is LNHDA and CDR2 is SQIVND in the germline V gene (reference sequence). The CDR3 consists of 14 residues. The CDR3 bases are TGTGCCAGTAGTCCTCGGGACACCAACACTGAAGCTTTCTTT. This translates into CASSPRDTNTEAFF.

V gene TRBV9 combines with J gene TRBJ1-5; TRBD1 aligns across 8 bases. Germline V gene sequence: CDR1 SGDLS, CDR2 YYNGEE. The CDR3 runs to 15 residues. Trimming cost V 4 bases and J 3 bases; bases outside gene matches: 6. The CDR3 DNA reads TGTGCCAGCAGCCGTGGACAGGGCCACAATCAGCCCCAGCATTTT. The encoded protein is CASSRGQGHNQPQHF.

The chain links TRBV30 to TRBJ1-1; TRBD1 might be the D (5 bases). This CDR3 contains 15 residues. V shed 0 bases and J shed 3 bases, with 14 bases lying between them. The germline gives CDR1 GTSNPN, CDR2 SVGIG (reference sequence). The CDR3 reads CAWSVRPGVDTEAFF. CDR3 bases: TGTGCCTGGAGTGTACGGCCGGGGGTCGACACTGAAGCTTTCTTT.

The chain recombines TRBV2 with TRBJ2-1, with D possibly TRBD2 on 6 matching bases. Germline V gene lookup returns CDR1 SNHLY and CDR2 FYNNEI. The CDR3 has 12 amino acids. V lost 9 bases and J 15 bases, leaving 21 bases between the germline ends. CDR3 sequence reads: CASTLEGTPPFF. In DNA, the CDR3 is TGTGCCAGTACACTAGAGGGGACTCCTCCGTTCTTC.